This T cell receptor (beta chain) was documented in a study of CD8+CD57+ T cells in acquired aplastic anemia. Study conclusions and caveats: Controls and patients did not differ significantly in CD8+ Simpson's diversity.

This CDR3 is built from 19 residues. Germline V gives CDR1 ENHRY, CDR2 SYGVKD. V was clipped by 6 bases and J by 1 base; unmatched bases: 11. Profiles of TCR beta VDJ and CDR3 were generated from a genomic DNA template. TCRdb reprocessed the reads via MiXCR and lists one record per CDR3 protein. The table records 450,000 to 600,000 distinct CDR3 sequences, under 40% of them present only once. Comment on this clonotype: As yet, its antigen is unknown.

An expansion of CD8+CD57+ cells by flow cytometry had been shown in patients chosen for sequencing. Every patient presented with severe acquired aplastic anemia. Patients had undergone no therapy by the time their blood was sampled. The V call is TRBV10-3, the J call TRBJ2-2; 13 bases match TRBD2. The sequencing sample was made of sorted CD4+, CD8+, or CD8+CD57+ T cells (not recorded which) from PBMCs. The sequence was obtained from a human donor with aplastic anemia. The CDR3 is CAIRARTSGGNMNTGELFF. The DNA of the CDR3 is TGTGCCATCAGAGCAAGGACTAGCGGGGGAAACATGAACACCGGGGAGCTGTTTTTT.